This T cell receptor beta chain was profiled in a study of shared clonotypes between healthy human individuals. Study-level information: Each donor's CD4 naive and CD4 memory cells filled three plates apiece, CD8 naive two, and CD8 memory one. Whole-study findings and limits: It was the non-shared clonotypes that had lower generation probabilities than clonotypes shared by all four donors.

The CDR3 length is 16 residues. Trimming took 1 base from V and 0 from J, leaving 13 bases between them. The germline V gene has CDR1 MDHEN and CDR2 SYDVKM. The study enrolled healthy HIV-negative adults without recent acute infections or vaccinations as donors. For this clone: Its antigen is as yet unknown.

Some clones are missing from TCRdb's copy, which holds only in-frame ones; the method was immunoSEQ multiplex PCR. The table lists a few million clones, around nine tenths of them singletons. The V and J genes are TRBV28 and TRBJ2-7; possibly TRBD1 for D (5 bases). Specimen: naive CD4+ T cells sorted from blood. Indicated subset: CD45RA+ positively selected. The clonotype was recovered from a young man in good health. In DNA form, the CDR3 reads TGTGCCAGCAGTTTATTATGGGGCGCAGGCTCCTACGAGCAGTACTTC. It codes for CASSLLWGAGSYEQYF.